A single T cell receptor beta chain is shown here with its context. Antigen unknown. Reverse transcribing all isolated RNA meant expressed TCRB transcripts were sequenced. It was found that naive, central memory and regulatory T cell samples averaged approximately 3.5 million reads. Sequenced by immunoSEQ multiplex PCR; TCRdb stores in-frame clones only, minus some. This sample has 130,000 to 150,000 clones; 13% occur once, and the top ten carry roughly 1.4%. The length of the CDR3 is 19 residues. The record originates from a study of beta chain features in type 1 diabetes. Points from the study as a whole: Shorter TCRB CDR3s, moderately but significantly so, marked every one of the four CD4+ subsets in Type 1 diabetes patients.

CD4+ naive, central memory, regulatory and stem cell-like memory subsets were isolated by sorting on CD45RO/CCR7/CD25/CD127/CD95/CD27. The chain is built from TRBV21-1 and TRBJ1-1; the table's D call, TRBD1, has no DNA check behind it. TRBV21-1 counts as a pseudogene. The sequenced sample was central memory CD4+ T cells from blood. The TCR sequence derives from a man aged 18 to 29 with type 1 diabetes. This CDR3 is CASSKRRSDRGRGGTEAFF. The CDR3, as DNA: TGTGCCAGCAGCAAGCGTCGGTCCGACAGGGGGCGCGGCGGTACTGAAGCTTTCTTT.